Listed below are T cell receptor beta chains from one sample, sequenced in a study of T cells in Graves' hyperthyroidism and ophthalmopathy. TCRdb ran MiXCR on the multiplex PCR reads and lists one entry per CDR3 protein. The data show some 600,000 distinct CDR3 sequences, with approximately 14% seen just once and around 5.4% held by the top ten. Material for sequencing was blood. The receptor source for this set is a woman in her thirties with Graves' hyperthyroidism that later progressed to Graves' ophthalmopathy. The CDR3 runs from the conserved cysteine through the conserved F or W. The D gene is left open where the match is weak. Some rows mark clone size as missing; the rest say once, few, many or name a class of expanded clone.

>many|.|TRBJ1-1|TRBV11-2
CASSPQGTEAFF
TGTGCCAGCAGCCCTCAGGGGACTGAAGCTTTCTTT
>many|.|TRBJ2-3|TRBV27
CASRSLADTQYF
TGTGCCAGTCGCTCGCTCGCAGATACGCAGTATTTT
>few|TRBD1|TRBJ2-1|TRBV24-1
CATSDLTGTGFDEQFF
TGTGCCACCAGTGATTTAACGGGGACAGGGTTCGATGAGCAGTTCTTC
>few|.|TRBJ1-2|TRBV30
CAWSPPRSNGYTF
TGTGCCTGGAGTCCTCCTCGCTCGAACGGCTACACCTTC
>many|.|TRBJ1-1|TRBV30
CAWAQGRDEAFF
TGTGCCTGGGCCCAGGGGAGGGACGAAGCTTTCTTT
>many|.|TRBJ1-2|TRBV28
CASSTRDYGYTF
TGTGCCAGCAGTACAAGGGACTATGGCTACACCTTC
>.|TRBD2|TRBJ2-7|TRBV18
CASSTGLAGNERDEQYF
TGTGCCAGCTCAACAGGACTAGCGGGAAATGAACGGGACGAGCAGTACTTC
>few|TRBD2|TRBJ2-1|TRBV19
CASPGGAGGLNGQFF
TGTGCCAGCCCCGGAGGAGCGGGAGGCCTCAATGGGCAGTTCTTC
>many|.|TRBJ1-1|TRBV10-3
CAIREGDTEAFF
TGTGCCATCAGAGAGGGGGACACTGAAGCTTTCTTT
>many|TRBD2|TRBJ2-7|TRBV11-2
CASSKPAGDEQYF
TGTGCCAGCTCAAAGCCGGCGGGGGACGAGCAGTACTTC
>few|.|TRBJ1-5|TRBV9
CASSVSPSGDQPQHF
TGTGCCAGCAGCGTCAGCCCCTCGGGGGATCAGCCCCAGCATTTT
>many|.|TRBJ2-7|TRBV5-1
CASSLASTSYEQYF
TGCGCCAGCAGCTTGGCGTCCACGTCCTACGAGCAGTACTTC
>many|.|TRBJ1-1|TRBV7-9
CASSGDQTNEAFF
TGTGCCAGCAGCGGGGACCAAACGAACGAAGCTTTCTTT
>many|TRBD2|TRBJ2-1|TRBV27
CASSSTSLNNEQFF
TGTGCCAGCAGTTCGACTAGCCTTAACAATGAGCAGTTCTTC
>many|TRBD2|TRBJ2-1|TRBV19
CASMWDSGNYNEQFF
TGTGCCAGTATGTGGGATAGCGGGAATTACAATGAGCAGTTCTTC
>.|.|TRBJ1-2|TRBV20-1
CSARASGQLGYGYTF
TGCAGTGCTAGAGCCTCGGGACAATTGGGCTATGGCTACACCTTC
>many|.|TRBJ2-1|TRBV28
CASTPRTSRGEQFF
TGTGCCAGCACCCCTCGCACTAGCCGGGGTGAGCAGTTCTTC
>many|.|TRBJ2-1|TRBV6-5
CASSYGDTGNEQFF
TGTGCCAGCAGTTACGGAGACACCGGCAATGAGCAGTTCTTC
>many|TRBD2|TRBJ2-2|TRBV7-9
CASSLARGSIGAREDTGELFF
TGTGCCAGCAGCTTAGCACGAGGGTCCATCGGAGCCCGGGAGGACACCGGGGAGCTGTTTTTT
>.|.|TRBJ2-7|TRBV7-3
CASSSSRGSTDEQYF
TGTGCCAGCAGTTCTTCTAGGGGGAGTACCGACGAGCAGTACTTC
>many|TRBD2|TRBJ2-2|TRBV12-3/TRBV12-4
CASSSTYASGLAANTGELFF
TGTGCCAGCAGTTCAACGTACGCGTCGGGACTAGCGGCGAACACCGGGGAGCTGTTTTTT
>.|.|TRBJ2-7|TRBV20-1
CSAPNWGEYEQYF
TGCAGTGCTCCTAACTGGGGGGAATACGAGCAGTACTTC
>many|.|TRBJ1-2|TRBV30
CAWSGQAILGYGYTF
TGTGCCTGGAGCGGGCAGGCCATCTTAGGGTATGGCTACACCTTC
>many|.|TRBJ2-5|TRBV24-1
CATSDGLDASQETQYF
TGTGCCACCAGTGATGGATTGGACGCTTCCCAAGAGACCCAGTACTTC
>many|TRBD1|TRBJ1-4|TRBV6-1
CASSIGQGWEKLFF
TGTGCCAGCAGCATCGGACAGGGTTGGGAAAAACTGTTTTTT